This T cell receptor beta chain was observed in a study of T cell changes during pregnancy in multiple sclerosis. The CDR3 totals 15 residues. V was pared by 5 bases and J by 4 bases, with 14 bases between. Germline V gives CDR1 LNHDA, CDR2 SQIVND (reference sequence). Sequencing used immunoSEQ multiplex PCR; TCRdb keeps in-frame clones, though not all of them. The table shows over 70,000 clones, with over 90% occurring only once. This clonotype was sampled from a female donor with multiple sclerosis, enrolled in a pregnancy study. The material was peripheral blood, obtained in the third trimester of pregnancy. The V and J genes are TRBV19 and TRBJ1-4, with D possibly TRBD1 on 5 matching bases. The CDR3: CASSSGGSRNEKLFF. The DNA for the CDR3 is TGTGCCAGTAGTTCGGGGGGGTCTCGTAATGAAAAACTGTTTTTT.